The present T cell receptor (beta chain) was sequenced within a study of T cells in Graves' hyperthyroidism and ophthalmopathy. Study results and caveats: In validation, the model predicted ophthalmopathy. These predictions came a median roughly 6.5 months before onset.

Amplification of TCR beta CDR3 regions was performed using RNA transcripts as template. The HTBI primer set drove a first-round RT-PCR of the TCR CDR3. TCRdb reprocessed the multiplex PCR reads via MiXCR and lists one record per CDR3 protein. Among 550,000 to 650,000 distinct CDR3 sequences listed, roughly 15% were seen once. This CDR3 spans 14 amino acids. Trimming stripped 5 bases from V and 5 bases from J, with 15 bases between. The V gene's germline CDR1 is KGHSH and CDR2 LQKENI. This clonotype appeared a few times. The antigen remains unidentified. The source material was blood. This chain links TRBV18 with TRBJ2-5, with D tentatively TRBD1 or TRBD2 (7 bases each). This TCR was recovered from a woman aged 40 to 50 with Graves' hyperthyroidism. The CDR3 coding sequence is TGTGCCAGCTCATTACGACAGGGAGGGGAGACCCAGTACTTC. It specifies CASSLRQGGETQYF.